The 13 T cell receptor beta chains given below trace back to one sample, sequenced in a study of blood T cell repertoires in COVID-19. Sequencing was performed with immunoSEQ multiplex PCR; in TCRdb, only in-frame clones are kept and a portion is missing. Of about 400,000 clones listed, around 90% are singletons. Material: PBMCs or T cells enriched from blood (not recorded which). These TCRs come from a woman in her 40s with acute COVID-19.

The chain combines TRBV1 with TRBJ1-1; TRBD1 is the table's D call, not checked against the DNA. TRBV1 is designated a pseudogene. The CDR3 totals 14 residues. CDR3 nucleotide sequence: TGCACCAGCAGATACACAGGGGGCGCGTGTGAAGCTTTCTTT. Amino acids: CTSRYTGGACEAFF.

The chain carries TRBV21-1 and TRBJ2-5; the DNA was not used to check the table's D call, TRBD1. TRBV21-1 is listed as a pseudogene. CDR3 length: 20 amino acids. The CDR3 is CASSPRDRGFKRAMARSQYF. The CDR3 coding sequence is TGTGCCAGCAGCCCGCGGGACAGGGGGTTTAAGCGGGCGATGGCCAGGTCCCAGTACTTC.

The chain uses TRBV9 and TRBJ1-2; 8 bases agree with TRBD1. The CDR3 runs 15 residues. V trimming: 0 bases; J trimming: 8 bases; junction bases outside the gene matches: 9. CDR1 is SGDLS, CDR2 YYNGEE, per germline. The CDR3 here is CASSVDPGGESGYTF. The DNA for the CDR3 is TGTGCCAGCAGCGTAGACCCAGGGGGCGAAAGCGGCTACACCTTC.

The DNA for the CDR3 is TGTGCCAGTAGTACCCAAGTAGGGGCCCATGGCTACACCTTC. It yields the protein CASSTQVGAHGYTF. The chain employs TRBV19 and TRBJ1-2; possible D gene TRBD1, 5 bases. Germline loops: CDR1 LNHDA, CDR2 SQIVND (reference sequence). V was pared by 4 bases and J by 6 bases, with 15 bases between. The CDR3 has 14 residues. Full variable domain (missing parts from reference TRBV19 and TRBJ1-2): DGGITQSPKYLFRKEGQNVTLSCEQNLNHDAMYWYRQDPGQGLRLIYYSQIVNDFQKGDIAEGYSVSREKKESFPLTVTSAQKNPTAFYLCASSTQVGAHGYTFGSGTRLTVV.

The rearrangement links TRBV2 to TRBJ2-7, with 14 bases lining up with TRBD2. V gave up 6 bases and J gave up 2 bases; unmatched junction bases: 9. The germline V gene encodes CDR1 SNHLY and CDR2 FYNNEI. The CDR3 sequence is 17 residues long. CDR3 DNA sequence: TGTGCCAGCAGACCCGGACTAGCGGGGGGCCCGACCTACGAGCAGTACTTC. Amino acid sequence: CASRPGLAGGPTYEQYF.

The chain uses TRBV6-1 and TRBJ2-7; 7 bases agree with TRBD1. The CDR3 spans 13 residues. CDR1 and CDR2 (germline): MNHNS, SASEGT. V lost 3 bases and J lost 3; bases outside the gene matches: 2. The CDR3: CASSEDRLYEQYF. CDR3 nucleotides: TGTGCCAGCAGTGAGGACAGGCTCTACGAGCAGTACTTC.

Note on this clone: Different DNA sequences within this sample yield the same CDR3. V is TRBV6-5 and J is TRBJ1-1; 7 nucleotides agree with TRBD1. V trimming: 0 bases; J trimming: 5 bases; junction bases outside the gene matches: 6. CDR1 MNHEY and CDR2 SVGAGI come from the germline V gene. The CDR3 has 15 amino acids. DNA for the CDR3: TGTGCCAGCAGTTACTCTAGACAGGGAAGGACTGAAGCTTTCTTT. Translated: CASSYSRQGRTEAFF.

The chain employs TRBV6-5 and TRBJ1-5, with TRBD1 matching over 9 bases. J was trimmed by 5 bases and V by 8 bases; bases with no gene match: 4. The CDR3 is 13 residues long. CDR1 MNHEY and CDR2 SVGAGI come from the germline V gene. CDR3 DNA: TGTGCCAGCGCGGACAGGGGCGATCAGCCCCAGCATTTT. Translation gives CASADRGDQPQHF.

The V gene is TRBV15, the J gene TRBJ1-3; TRBD1 agrees at 7 bases. CDR3 length: 14 amino acids. V lost 3 bases and J lost 7; bases outside the gene matches: 6. CDR1 is LNHNV, CDR2 YYDKDF, per germline (reference sequence). DNA of the CDR3: TGTGCCACCAGCAGGGGGACAGACGGGAACACCATATATTTT. This sequence encodes CATSRGTDGNTIYF.

This chain links TRBV24-1 with TRBJ1-5; no clear D. In germline, CDR1 is KGHDR, CDR2 SFDVKD. The CDR3 length is 14 residues. The ends were cut back, 4 bases at V and 3 bases at J, with 9 bases in the middle. CDR3 amino acids: CATSERLANQPQHF. For the CDR3, the DNA is TGTGCCACCAGTGAGCGGCTGGCCAATCAGCCCCAGCATTTT.

The rearrangement uses TRBV6-5 and TRBJ1-2; 8 nucleotides line up with TRBD1. The germline gives CDR1 MNHEY, CDR2 SVGAGI. Unmatched junction bases numbered 6, after V lost 2 bases and J lost 7 bases. This CDR3 spans 14 amino acids. The CDR3 loop is CASSYDRGNGGYTF. The CDR3 DNA follows: TGTGCCAGCAGTTACGACAGGGGAAACGGTGGCTACACCTTC.

DNA of the CDR3: TGTGCCAGCAGCTTGGAGGTTAGCGGGGACAAAGAGACCCAGTACTTC. Protein sequence: CASSLEVSGDKETQYF. The rearrangement links TRBV5-4 to TRBJ2-5, with 8 bases aligning to TRBD2. The germline V gene encodes CDR1 SGHNT and CDR2 YYREEE (reference sequence). The CDR3 has 16 residues. V lost 0 bases, J lost 3 bases, and 7 bases stayed unmatched.

V is TRBV4-1 and J is TRBJ2-7; TRBD1 aligns across 8 bases. Germline trimming cut 1 base from V and 6 bases from J; bases unmatched to any gene: 5. The V gene's germline CDR1 is MGHRA and CDR2 YSYEKL. The CDR3 loop spans 14 amino acids. The CDR3 sequence is CASSQVGTGVEQYF. CDR3 nucleotides: TGCGCCAGCAGCCAAGTAGGGACAGGAGTCGAGCAGTACTTC.